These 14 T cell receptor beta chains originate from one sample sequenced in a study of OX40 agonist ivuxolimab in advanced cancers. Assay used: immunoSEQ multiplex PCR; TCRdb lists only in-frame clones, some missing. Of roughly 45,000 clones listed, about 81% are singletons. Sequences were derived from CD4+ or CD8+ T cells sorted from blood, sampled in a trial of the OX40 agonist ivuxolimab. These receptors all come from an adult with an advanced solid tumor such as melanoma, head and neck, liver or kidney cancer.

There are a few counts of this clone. CDR3 nucleotides: TGTGCCAGCAGCTTTGGGCAGAAAGAGACCCAGTACTTC. Translated: CASSFGQKETQYF. J is TRBJ2-5 and V is TRBV7-7; the D is unclear. CDR1 and CDR2 (germline): SSHAT, FNYEAQ (reference sequence). Trimming shortened V by 3 bases and J by 3 bases, and 8 bases separated the two germline ends. This CDR3 is built from 13 residues.

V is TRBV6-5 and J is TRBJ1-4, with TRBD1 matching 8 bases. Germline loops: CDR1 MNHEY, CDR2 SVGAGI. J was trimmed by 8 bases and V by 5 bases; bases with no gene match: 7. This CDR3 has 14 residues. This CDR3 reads CASSPQGAGEKLFF. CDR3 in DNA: TGTGCCAGCAGTCCCCAGGGGGCGGGGGAAAAACTGTTTTTT.

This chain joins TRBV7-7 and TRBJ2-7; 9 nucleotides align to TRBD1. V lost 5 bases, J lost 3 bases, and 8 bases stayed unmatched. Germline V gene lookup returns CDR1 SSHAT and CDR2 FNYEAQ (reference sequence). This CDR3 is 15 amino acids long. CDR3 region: CASSPLTGGSYEQYF. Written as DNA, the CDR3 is TGTGCCAGCAGCCCCCTGACAGGGGGAAGCTACGAGCAGTACTTC.

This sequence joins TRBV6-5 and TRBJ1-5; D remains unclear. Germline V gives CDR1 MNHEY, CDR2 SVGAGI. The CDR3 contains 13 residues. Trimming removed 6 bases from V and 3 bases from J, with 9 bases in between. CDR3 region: CASRFGFNQPQHF. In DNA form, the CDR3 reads TGTGCCAGCAGGTTTGGATTCAATCAGCCCCAGCATTTT.

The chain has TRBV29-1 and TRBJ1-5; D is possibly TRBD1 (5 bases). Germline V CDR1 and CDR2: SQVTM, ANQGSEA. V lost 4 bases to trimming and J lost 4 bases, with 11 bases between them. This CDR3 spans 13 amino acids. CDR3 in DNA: TGCAGCGTTGGGGACCGGGGAAATCAGCCCCAGCATTTT. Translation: CSVGDRGNQPQHF.

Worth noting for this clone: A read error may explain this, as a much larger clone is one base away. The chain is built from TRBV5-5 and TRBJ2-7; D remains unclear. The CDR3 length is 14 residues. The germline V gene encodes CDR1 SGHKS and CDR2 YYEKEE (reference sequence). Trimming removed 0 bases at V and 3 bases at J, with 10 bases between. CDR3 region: CASSLGQTNYEQYF. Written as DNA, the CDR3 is TGTGCCAGCAGCTTGGGGCAGACGAACTACGAGCAGTACTTC. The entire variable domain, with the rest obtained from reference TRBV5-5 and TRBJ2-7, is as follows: DAGVTQSPTHLIKTRGQQVTLRCSPISGHKSVSWYQQVLGQGPQFIFQYYEKEERGRGNFPDRFSARQFPNYSSELNVNALLLGDSALYLCASSLGQTNYEQYFGPGTRLTVT.

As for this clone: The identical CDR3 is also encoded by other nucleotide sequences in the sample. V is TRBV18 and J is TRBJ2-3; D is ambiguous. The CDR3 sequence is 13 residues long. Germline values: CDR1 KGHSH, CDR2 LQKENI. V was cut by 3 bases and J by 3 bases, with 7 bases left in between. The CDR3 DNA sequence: TGTGCCAGCTCACCTGGGTTAACAGATACGCAGTATTTT. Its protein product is CASSPGLTDTQYF.

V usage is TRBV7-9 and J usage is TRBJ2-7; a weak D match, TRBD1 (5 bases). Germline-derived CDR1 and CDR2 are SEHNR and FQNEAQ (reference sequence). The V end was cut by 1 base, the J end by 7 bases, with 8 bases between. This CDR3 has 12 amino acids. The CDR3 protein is CASSLGQLEQYF. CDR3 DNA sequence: TGTGCCAGCAGCTTAGGACAGCTGGAGCAGTACTTC. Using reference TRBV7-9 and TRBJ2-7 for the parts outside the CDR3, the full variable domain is DTGVSQNPRHKITKRGQNVTFRCDPISEHNRLYWYRQTLGQGPEFLTYFQNEAQLEKSRLLSDRFSAERPKGSFSTLEIQRTEQGDSAMYLCASSLGQLEQYFGPGTRLTVT.

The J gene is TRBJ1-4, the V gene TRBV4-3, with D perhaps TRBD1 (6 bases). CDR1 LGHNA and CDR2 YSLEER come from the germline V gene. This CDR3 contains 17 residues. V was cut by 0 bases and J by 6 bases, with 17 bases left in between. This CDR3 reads CASSQDLGDRLYEKLFF. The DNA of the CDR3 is TGCGCCAGCAGCCAAGATCTGGGAGACAGGTTGTATGAAAAACTGTTTTTT.

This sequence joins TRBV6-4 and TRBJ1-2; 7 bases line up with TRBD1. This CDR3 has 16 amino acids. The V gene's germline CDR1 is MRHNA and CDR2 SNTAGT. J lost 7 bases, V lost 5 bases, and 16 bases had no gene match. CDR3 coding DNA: TGTGCCAGCAGTCCCTCCCCCTACCCAGGGGGGACTGGCTACACCTTC. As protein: CASSPSPYPGGTGYTF.

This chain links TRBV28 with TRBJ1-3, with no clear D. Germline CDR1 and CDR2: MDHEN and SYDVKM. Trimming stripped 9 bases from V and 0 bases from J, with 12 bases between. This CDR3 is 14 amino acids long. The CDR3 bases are TGTGCCAGTGCTACCACTTTCTCTGGAAACACCATATATTTT. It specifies CASATTFSGNTIYF.

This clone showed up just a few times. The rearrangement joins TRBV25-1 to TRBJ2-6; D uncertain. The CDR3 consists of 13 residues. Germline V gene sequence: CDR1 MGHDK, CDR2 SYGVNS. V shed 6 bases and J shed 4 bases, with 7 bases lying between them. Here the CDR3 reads CASSQSGANVLTF. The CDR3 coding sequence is TGTGCCAGCAGCCAGTCCGGGGCCAACGTCCTGACTTTC.

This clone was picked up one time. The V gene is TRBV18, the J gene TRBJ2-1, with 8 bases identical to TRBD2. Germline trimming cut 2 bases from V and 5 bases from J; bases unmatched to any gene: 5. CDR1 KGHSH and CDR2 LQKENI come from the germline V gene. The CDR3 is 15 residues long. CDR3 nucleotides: TGTGCCAGCTCACCAGGCTTAGCGGGGAACAATGAGCAGTTCTTC. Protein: CASSPGLAGNNEQFF.

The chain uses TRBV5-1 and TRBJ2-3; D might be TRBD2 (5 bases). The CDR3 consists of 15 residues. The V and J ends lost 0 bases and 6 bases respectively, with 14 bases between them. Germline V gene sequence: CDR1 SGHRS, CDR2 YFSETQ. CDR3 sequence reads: CASSLEASSEDTQYF. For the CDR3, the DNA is TGCGCCAGCAGCTTGGAGGCTAGCTCGGAGGATACGCAGTATTTT.